The rows below give T cell receptor beta chains drawn from one sample of a study of blood T cell repertoires in COVID-19. TCRdb keeps only in-frame clones here, not all; method: immunoSEQ multiplex PCR. The sample holds 250,000 or so clones, 85% to 90% seen once. The sample comprised peripheral blood. The origin of the receptors is a woman aged 35 to 49 who had recovered from COVID-19. Each CDR3 is given with its conserved first and last residue. The D gene is left open where the match is weak. Part of the rows lack a size; the others show once, few, many or a class for expanded clones.

V,D,J,size,CDR3,DNA
TRBV5-5,-,TRBJ2-3,-,CASGHISTDTQYF,TGTGCCAGCGGACACATTAGCACAGATACGCAGTATTTT
TRBV18,-,TRBJ2-3,-,CASSPHEAPTDTQYF,TGTGCCAGCTCACCACACGAGGCACCCACAGATACGCAGTATTTT
TRBV7-3,-,TRBJ2-1,few,CASSPQNGGHEQFF,TGTGCCAGCAGCCCGCAGAACGGAGGGCATGAGCAGTTCTTC
TRBV7-9,-,TRBJ1-1,once,CASSLDGGLKLFF,TGTGCCAGCAGCTTAGATGGTGGGCTAAAGCTTTTCTTT
TRBV15,-,TRBJ2-2,-,CATRTGRASNTGELFF,TGTGCCACCAGGACAGGTCGGGCTTCGAACACCGGGGAGCTGTTTTTT
TRBV12-3/TRBV12-4,-,TRBJ1-5,-,CASRYSNQPQHF,TGTGCCAGCCGGTATAGCAATCAGCCCCAGCATTTT
TRBV7-9,TRBD2,TRBJ2-5,-,CASSPNGGEETQYF,TGTGCCAGCAGCCCCAACGGGGGGGAAGAGACCCAGTACTTC
TRBV7-9,-,TRBJ1-2,-,CASSLGDRLFDGYTF,TGTGCCAGCAGCTTAGGAGACAGGCTCTTTGACGGCTACACCTTC
TRBV7-9,-,TRBJ1-1,-,CASSLKGLDTEAFF,TGTGCCAGCAGCTTAAAGGGGTTGGACACTGAAGCTTTCTTT
TRBV18,-,TRBJ1-1,-,CASSPRGAEAFF,TGTGCCAGCTCACCGCGGGGCGCTGAAGCTTTCTTT
TRBV28,-,TRBJ2-3,-,CASSFRGRSTDTQYF,TGTGCCAGCAGTTTCAGGGGGAGGAGCACAGATACGCAGTATTTT
TRBV19,TRBD1,TRBJ1-1,-,CASSIQQGFMNTEAFF,TGTGCCAGTAGTATCCAACAGGGGTTCATGAACACTGAAGCTTTCTTT
TRBV24-1,TRBD1,TRBJ1-1,-,CATSDPTGDTEAFF,TGTGCCACCAGTGACCCGACAGGGGACACTGAAGCTTTCTTT
TRBV10-3,TRBD1,TRBJ1-3,-,CATLNPGQQNTGNTIYF,TGTGCCACTTTAAACCCGGGACAGCAAAATACTGGAAACACCATATATTTT
TRBV4-3,TRBD1,TRBJ1-2,-,CASSHLTGGFSGYTF,TGCGCCAGCAGCCATTTGACAGGGGGTTTTAGTGGCTACACCTTC
TRBV6-4,-,TRBJ1-6,-,CASKGFCSPLHF,TGTGCCAGCAAGGGGTTTTGTTCACCCCTCCACTTT
TRBV10-3,TRBD1,TRBJ1-5,-,CAISGGQGARGNQPQHF,TGTGCCATCAGTGGGGGCCAGGGGGCAAGGGGCAATCAGCCCCAGCATTTT
TRBV19,TRBD1,TRBJ1-6,-,CASSVTGVGSPLHF,TGTGCCAGTAGTGTCACAGGGGTTGGGTCACCCCTCCACTTT
TRBV30,TRBD1,TRBJ1-5,-,CAWSVQGDQPQHF,TGTGCCTGGAGTGTACAGGGGGATCAGCCCCAGCATTTT
TRBV3-1/TRBV3-2,-,TRBJ2-2,-,CASNERGTSNTGELFF,TGTGCCAGCAACGAAAGGGGGACATCGAACACCGGGGAGCTGTTTTTT